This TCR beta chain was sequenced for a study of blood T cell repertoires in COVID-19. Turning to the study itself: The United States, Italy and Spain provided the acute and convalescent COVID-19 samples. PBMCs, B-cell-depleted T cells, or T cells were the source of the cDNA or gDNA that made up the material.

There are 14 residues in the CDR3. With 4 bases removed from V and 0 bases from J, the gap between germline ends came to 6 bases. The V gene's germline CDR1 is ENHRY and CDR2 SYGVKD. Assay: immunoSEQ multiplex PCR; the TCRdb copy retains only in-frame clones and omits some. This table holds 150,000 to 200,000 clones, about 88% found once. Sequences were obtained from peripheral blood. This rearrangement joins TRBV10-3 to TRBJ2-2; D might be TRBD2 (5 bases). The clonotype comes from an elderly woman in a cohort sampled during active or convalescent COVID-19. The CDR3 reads CAISGAANTGELFF. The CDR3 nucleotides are TGTGCCATCAGTGGAGCGGCGAACACCGGGGAGCTGTTTTTT.